Below are 8 T cell receptor beta chains sequenced from a single sample in a study of T cell responses to AZD1222 COVID-19 vaccine. Clones were sequenced by immunoSEQ multiplex PCR, and TCRdb holds only the in-frame ones, with some missing. Among 90,000 to 150,000 clones listed, roughly 90% were seen once. Sequences were derived from peripheral blood, sampled 28 days after the second AZD1222 dose. Every receptor here comes from an adult who received the AZD1222 COVID-19 vaccine.

Details on this clone: One end of the junction varies from germline; a read error may be responsible. The chain recombines TRBV3-1 (or the pseudogene TRBV3-2) with TRBJ1-2; no clear D. Germline CDR1 is LGHDT and CDR2 is YNNKEL (reference sequence). This CDR3 is 12 amino acids long. The CDR3 bases are TGTGCCAGCAGGCAAGCTAACTATGGCTACACCTTC. It codes for CASRQANYGYTF.

V gene TRBV3-1 (or the pseudogene TRBV3-2) combines with J gene TRBJ1-3, with D possibly matching TRBD1 (5 bases). The CDR3 has 15 residues. V gave up 4 bases and J gave up 1 base, with 11 bases separating them. Germline V lookup: CDR1 LGHDT, CDR2 YNNKEL (reference sequence). Here the CDR3 DNA reads TGTGCCAGCAGCCGTGACAGTGCTTCTGGAAACACCATATATTTT. Translation: CASSRDSASGNTIYF.

The chain joins TRBV19 to TRBJ2-1; 7 bases match TRBD2. The length of the CDR3 is 16 residues. The V segment lost 6 bases and the J segment 6 bases; nucleotides outside the gene matches: 14. Germline lookup yields CDR1 LNHDA and CDR2 SQIVND (reference sequence). In DNA, the CDR3 is TGTGCCAGTAGCCTGGGACTACCCTACGGCACCAATGAGCAGTTCTTC. Residues: CASSLGLPYGTNEQFF.

The genes are TRBV10-3 and TRBJ1-4; a weak D match, TRBD1 (5 bases). The V gene lost 4 bases and the J gene lost 3 bases, with 15 bases spanning the gap. Looked up from germline, CDR1 is ENHRY and CDR2 is SYGVKD. The CDR3 is 16 residues long. For the CDR3, the DNA is TGTGCCATCAGTGGAGGACAATCGGCGCCTAATGAAAAACTGTTTTTT. This translates into CAISGGQSAPNEKLFF.

In this sample, this clone turned up a few times. The J gene is TRBJ1-1, the V gene TRBV3-1 (or the pseudogene TRBV3-2); possible D gene TRBD1, 5 bases. With 2 bases removed from V and 5 bases from J, the gap between germline ends came to 18 bases. This CDR3 is 16 amino acids long. Per the germline V gene, CDR1 is LGHDT and CDR2 is YNNKEL (reference sequence). Here the CDR3 DNA reads TGTGCCAGCAGCCAATCCCCCGGGGGAAGGGGAACTGAAGCTTTCTTT. The encoded protein is CASSQSPGGRGTEAFF.

The chain carries TRBV11-1 and TRBJ1-1, with D possibly matching TRBD1 (5 bases). The ends were cut back, 1 base at V and 10 bases at J, with 13 bases in the middle. CDR3 length: 13 amino acids. In germline, CDR1 is SGHAT, CDR2 FQDESV (reference sequence). In DNA form, the CDR3 reads TGTGCCAGCAGCTTAGAGGAGGGGATAGGAGCTTTCTTT. Translation gives CASSLEEGIGAFF. Based on the CDR3 plus reference TRBV11-1 and TRBJ1-1, the full variable domain is EAEVAQSPRYKITEKSQAVAFWCDPISGHATLYWYRQILGQGPELLVQFQDESVVDDSQLPKDRFSAERLKGVDSTLKIQPAELGDSAMYLCASSLEEGIGAFFGQGTRLTVV.

J is TRBJ1-6 and V is TRBV27, with 7 bases identical to TRBD1. The CDR3 consists of 13 residues. Germline CDR1 is MNHEY and CDR2 is SMNVEV (reference sequence). V lost 7 bases, J lost 3 bases, and 0 bases stayed unmatched. The CDR3 DNA reads as TGTGCCAGCAACAGGGGCTATAATTCACCCCTCCACTTT. Its translation is CASNRGYNSPLHF.

This chain joins TRBV21-1 and TRBJ1-1. TRBV21-1 corresponds to a pseudogene. There are 14 residues in the CDR3. DNA for the CDR3: TGTGCCAGCAGCAAAGAGGGAAGGCACACTGAAGCTTTCTTT. Amino acid sequence: CASSKEGRHTEAFF.